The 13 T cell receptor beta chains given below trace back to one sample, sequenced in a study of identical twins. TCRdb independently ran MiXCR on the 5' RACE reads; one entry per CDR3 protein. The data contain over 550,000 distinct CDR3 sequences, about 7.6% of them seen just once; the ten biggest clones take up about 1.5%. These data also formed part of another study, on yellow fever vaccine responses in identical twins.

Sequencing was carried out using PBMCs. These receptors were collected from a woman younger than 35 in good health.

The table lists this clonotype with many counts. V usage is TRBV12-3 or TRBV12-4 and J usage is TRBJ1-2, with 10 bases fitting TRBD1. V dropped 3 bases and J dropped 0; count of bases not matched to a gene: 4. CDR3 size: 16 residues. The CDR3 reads CASSFGTGATNYGYTF. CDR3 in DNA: TGTGCCAGCAGTTTCGGGACAGGGGCTACTAACTATGGCTACACCTTC.

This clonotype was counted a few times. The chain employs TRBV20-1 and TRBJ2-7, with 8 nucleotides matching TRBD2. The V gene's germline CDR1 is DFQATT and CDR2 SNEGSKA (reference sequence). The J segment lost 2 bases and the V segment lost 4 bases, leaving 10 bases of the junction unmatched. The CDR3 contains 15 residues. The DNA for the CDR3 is TGCAGTGCTACTAACCGAGATAGCGGGACCTACGAGCAGTACTTC. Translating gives CSATNRDSGTYEQYF.

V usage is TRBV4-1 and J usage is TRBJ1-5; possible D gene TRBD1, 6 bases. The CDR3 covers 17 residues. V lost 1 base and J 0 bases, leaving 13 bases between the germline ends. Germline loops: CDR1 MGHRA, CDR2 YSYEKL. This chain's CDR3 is CASSQAEYRDSNQPQHF. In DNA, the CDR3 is TGCGCCAGCAGCCAAGCTGAGTACAGGGATAGCAATCAGCCCCAGCATTTT.

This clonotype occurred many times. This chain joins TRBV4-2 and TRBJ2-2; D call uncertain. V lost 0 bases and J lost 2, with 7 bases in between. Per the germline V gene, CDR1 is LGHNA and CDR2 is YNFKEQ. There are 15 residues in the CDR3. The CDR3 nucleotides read TGTGCCAGCAGCCAAGAGATGGACAACACCGGGGAGCTGTTTTTT. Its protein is CASSQEMDNTGELFF.

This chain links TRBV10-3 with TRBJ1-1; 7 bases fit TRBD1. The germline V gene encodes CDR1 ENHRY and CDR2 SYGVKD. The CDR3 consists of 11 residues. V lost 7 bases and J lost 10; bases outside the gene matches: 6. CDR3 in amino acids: CAITDRATAFF. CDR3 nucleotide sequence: TGTGCCATCACCGACAGGGCTACAGCTTTCTTT.

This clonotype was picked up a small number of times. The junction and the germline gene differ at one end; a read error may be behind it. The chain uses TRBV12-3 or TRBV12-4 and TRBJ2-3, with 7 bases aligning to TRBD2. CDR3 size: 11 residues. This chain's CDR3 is CASSPSRGLDF. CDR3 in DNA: TGTGCCAGCAGTCCATCCCGAGGACTAGATTTT.

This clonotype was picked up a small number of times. The CDR3 coding sequence is TGCGCCAGCAGCCGAGAGGGGGGGCGGGGGCCGCTCAATGAGCAGTTCTTC. Amino acids: CASSREGGRGPLNEQFF. This chain links TRBV4-1 with TRBJ2-1; tentative D call: TRBD2 (7 bases). The CDR3 extends over 17 amino acids. V was shortened by 4 bases and J by 6 bases, with 22 bases between the two germline ends. Germline values: CDR1 MGHRA, CDR2 YSYEKL.

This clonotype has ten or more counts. The CDR3 DNA reads TGTGCCAGCAGCTTCCTGGGTTCCCACGAGCAGTACTTC. Protein: CASSFLGSHEQYF. The genes are TRBV7-2 and TRBJ2-7; no firm D call. The CDR3 totals 13 residues. The V end lost 3 bases, the J end lost 5 bases, and 11 bases lay between the germline ends. Germline V lookup: CDR1 SGHTA, CDR2 FQGNSA. The full variable domain, rest sourced from reference TRBV7-2 and TRBJ2-7, is GAGVSQSPSNKVTEKGKDVELRCDPISGHTALYWYRQSLGQGLEFLIYFQGNSAPDKSGLPSDRFSAERTGGSVSTLTIQRTQQEDSAVYLCASSFLGSHEQYFGPGTRLTVT.

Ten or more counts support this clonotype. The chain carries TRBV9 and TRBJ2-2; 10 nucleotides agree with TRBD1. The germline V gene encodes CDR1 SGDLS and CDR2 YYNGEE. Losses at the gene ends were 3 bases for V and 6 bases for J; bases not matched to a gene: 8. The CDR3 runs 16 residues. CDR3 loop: CASSETGGALAGELFF. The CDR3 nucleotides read TGTGCCAGCAGCGAGACAGGGGGCGCACTGGCCGGGGAGCTGTTTTTT.

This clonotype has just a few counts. The CDR3 loop is CASSFWAGEGIQFF. The CDR3 DNA reads as TGTGCCAGCAGTTTCTGGGCGGGGGAGGGGATTCAGTTCTTC. J is TRBJ2-1 and V is TRBV12-3 or TRBV12-4; TRBD2 aligns across 7 bases. CDR3 size: 14 residues. V gave up 3 bases and J gave up 13 bases; unmatched junction bases: 12.

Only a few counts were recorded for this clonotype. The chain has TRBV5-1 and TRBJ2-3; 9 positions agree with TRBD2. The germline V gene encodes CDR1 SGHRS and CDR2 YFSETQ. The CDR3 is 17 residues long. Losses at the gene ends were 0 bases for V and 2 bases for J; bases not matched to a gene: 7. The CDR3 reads CASSLAGLASLTDTQYF. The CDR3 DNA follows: TGCGCCAGCAGCTTGGCCGGACTAGCGAGTCTCACAGATACGCAGTATTTT.

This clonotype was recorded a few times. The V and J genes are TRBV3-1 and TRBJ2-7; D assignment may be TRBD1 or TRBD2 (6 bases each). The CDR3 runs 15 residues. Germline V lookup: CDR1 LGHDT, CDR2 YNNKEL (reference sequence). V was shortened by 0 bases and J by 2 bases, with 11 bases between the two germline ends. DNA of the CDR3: TGTGCCAGCAGCCAAGATGGAGGGGGGCCCTACGAGCAGTACTTC. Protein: CASSQDGGGPYEQYF.

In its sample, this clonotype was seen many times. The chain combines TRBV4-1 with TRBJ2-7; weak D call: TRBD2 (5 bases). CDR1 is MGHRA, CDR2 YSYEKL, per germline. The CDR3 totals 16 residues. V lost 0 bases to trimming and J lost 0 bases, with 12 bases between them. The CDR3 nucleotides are TGCGCCAGCAGCCAAGATCGTATCCTAGCCTCCTACGAGCAGTACTTC. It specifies CASSQDRILASYEQYF.